Below, 30 T cell receptor beta chains from the same sample are listed, as sequenced in a study of OX40 agonist ivuxolimab in advanced cancers. TCRdb's table, derived via immunoSEQ multiplex PCR, lists solely in-frame clones and lacks some. The data hold just over 40,000 clones, with about 85% observed a single time. The sequences come from CD4+ or CD8+ T cells sorted from blood, collected in a trial of the OX40 agonist ivuxolimab. These receptors were taken from an adult with an advanced solid tumor such as melanoma, head and neck, liver or kidney cancer.

This clone has only one observation. This same CDR3 is encoded by further DNA sequences in the sample. V usage is TRBV5-6 and J usage is TRBJ2-7; D unresolved. The V end lost 0 bases, the J end lost 2 bases, and 3 bases lay between the germline ends. CDR3 size: 12 residues. Looked up from germline, CDR1 is SGHDT and CDR2 is YYEEEE. The CDR3 sequence: CASSLGTYEQYF. In DNA, the CDR3 is TGTGCCAGCAGCTTGGGGACCTACGAGCAGTACTTC.

The chain links TRBV27 to TRBJ2-7; D is ambiguous. Germline V CDR1 and CDR2: MNHEY, SMNVEV (reference sequence). The V and J ends lost 4 bases and 2 bases respectively, with 9 bases between them. The CDR3 is 13 amino acids. Here the CDR3 reads CASSWAGPYEQYF. In DNA, the CDR3 is TGTGCCAGCAGTTGGGCTGGGCCCTACGAGCAGTACTTC.

This chain joins TRBV9 and TRBJ2-3; D ambiguous. The CDR3 runs 14 residues. The V end lost 0 bases, the J end lost 0 bases, and 5 bases lay between the germline ends. Germline V CDR1 and CDR2: SGDLS, YYNGEE. CDR3: CASSVESSTDTQYF. The CDR3 DNA sequence: TGTGCCAGCAGCGTAGAATCCAGCACAGATACGCAGTATTTT.

The V gene is TRBV7-3, the J gene TRBJ1-5, with D maybe TRBD1 (5 bases). V dropped 3 bases and J dropped 3 bases, with 27 bases sitting between them. CDR1 is SGHTA, CDR2 FQGTGA, per germline. The CDR3 is made up of 20 amino acids. This CDR3 reads CASSFCVLGVGGFDNQPQHF. CDR3 nucleotide sequence: TGTGCCAGCAGCTTTTGTGTTTTAGGCGTGGGGGGGTTTGACAATCAGCCCCAGCATTTT.

This chain connects TRBV27 to TRBJ2-7, with D uncertain. Germline values: CDR1 MNHEY, CDR2 SMNVEV (reference sequence). CDR3 size: 11 residues. V was pared by 4 bases and J by 3 bases, with 4 bases between. The CDR3 spells CASSWGYEQYF. The CDR3, as DNA: TGTGCCAGCAGTTGGGGCTACGAGCAGTACTTC.

As DNA, the CDR3 is TGTGCCAGCAGCGTGTATCAGGGAGGATACGAGCAGTACTTC. Translated: CASSVYQGGYEQYF. The chain combines TRBV9 with TRBJ2-7, with D possibly TRBD2 on 6 matching bases. With 2 bases removed from V and 4 bases from J, the gap between germline ends came to 13 bases. Per the germline V gene, CDR1 is SGDLS and CDR2 is YYNGEE. The CDR3 consists of 14 residues.

The chain is built from TRBV27 and TRBJ2-7; 7 bases align to TRBD1. Germline CDR1 is MNHEY and CDR2 is SMNVEV (reference sequence). This CDR3 region has 14 residues. With 2 bases clipped from V and 5 bases from J, the junction kept 6 bases outside the gene matches. The CDR3 spells CASSLNRGTHEQYF. In DNA, the CDR3 is TGTGCCAGCAGTTTAAACAGGGGAACACACGAGCAGTACTTC.

This chain connects TRBV7-6 to TRBJ2-2; the D gene is possibly TRBD1 (6 bases). CDR3 size: 17 residues. The germline V and J ends were trimmed by 1 base and 4 bases, with 16 bases remaining between them. Germline assignment: CDR1 SGHVS and CDR2 FNYEAQ. CDR3 DNA sequence: TGTGCCAGCAGCTTAGATACACAGGGAAGGACCACCGGGGAGCTGTTTTTT. Its translation is CASSLDTQGRTTGELFF. Filled out from reference TRBV7-6 and TRBJ2-2, the complete variable domain reads GAGVSQSPRYKVTKRGQDVALRCDPISGHVSLYWYRQALGQGPEFLTYFNYEAQQDKSGLPNDRFSAERPEGSISTLTIQRTEQRDSAMYRCASSLDTQGRTTGELFFGEGSRLTVL.

This rearrangement joins TRBV18 to TRBJ2-1; 9 nucleotides align to TRBD2. The junction had 5 bases not matched to a gene; V was cut back by 3 bases and J by 5 bases. Germline CDR1 KGHSH, CDR2 LQKENI. The CDR3 covers 15 residues. The CDR3 DNA is TGTGCCAGCTCACCCCGGCAGCGGGGGGACAATGAGCAGTTCTTC. The encoded protein is CASSPRQRGDNEQFF.

This sequence joins TRBV7-3 and TRBJ2-3, with 11 bases lining up with TRBD2. Germline V gives CDR1 SGHTA, CDR2 FQGTGA. The CDR3 is made up of 17 amino acids. With 3 bases clipped from V and 0 bases from J, the junction kept 5 bases outside the gene matches. DNA of the CDR3: TGTGCCAGCAGCTTTCCTAGCGGGGGGATTAGCACAGATACGCAGTATTTT. This encodes CASSFPSGGISTDTQYF.

The chain joins TRBV6-6 to TRBJ1-1, with D possibly TRBD1 on 5 matching bases. The CDR3 consists of 14 residues. The V gene lost 2 bases and the J gene lost 4 bases, with 11 bases spanning the gap. CDR1 and CDR2 (germline): MNHNY, SVGAGI (reference sequence). In nucleotides, the CDR3 is TGTGCCAGCAGTTACGGGGGAGGTGGCACTGAAGCTTTCTTT. Translating it yields CASSYGGGGTEAFF.

The V call is TRBV5-6, the J call TRBJ1-2, with 7 bases identical to TRBD1. J was trimmed by 8 bases and V by 6 bases; bases with no gene match: 16. This CDR3 spans 15 amino acids. Germline values: CDR1 SGHDT, CDR2 YYEEEE. DNA for the CDR3: TGTGCCAGCATACTCTTTAGGGGGACAGTGGACGGCTACACCTTC. It yields the protein CASILFRGTVDGYTF.

The CDR3 sequence is CASSVGGETEAFF. The CDR3 nucleotides read TGTGCCAGCAGCGTAGGAGGGGAAACTGAAGCTTTCTTT. The chain uses TRBV9 and TRBJ1-1, with TRBD1 as a possible D gene (5 bases). CDR3 length equals 13 residues. Trimming took off 0 bases at V and 5 bases at J, with 8 bases between the two ends. Germline CDR1 and CDR2: SGDLS and YYNGEE. Drawing the rest from reference TRBV9 and TRBJ1-1, the complete variable domain is DSGVTQTPKHLITATGQRVTLRCSPRSGDLSVYWYQQSLDQGLQFLIQYYNGEERAKGNILERFSAQQFPDLHSELNLSSLELGDSALYFCASSVGGETEAFFGQGTRLTVV.

The chain recombines TRBV9 with TRBJ2-1, with 7 bases matching TRBD2. V dropped 0 bases and J dropped 12; count of bases not matched to a gene: 3. The CDR3 extends over 12 amino acids. Germline CDR1 reads SGDLS; CDR2 reads YYNGEE. CDR3 coding DNA: TGTGCCAGCAGCGTAGGGGAGGGAGTGCAGTTCTTC. Its translation: CASSVGEGVQFF.

This chain links TRBV11-2 with TRBJ1-5; tentative D call: TRBD1 (6 bases). Trimming shortened V by 3 bases and J by 4 bases, and 7 bases separated the two germline ends. CDR1 is SGHAT, CDR2 FQNNGV, per germline. The CDR3 length is 13 residues. CDR3 coding DNA: TGTGCCAGCAGCTTCAGGGGAAATCAGCCCCAGCATTTT. Residues: CASSFRGNQPQHF.

V usage is TRBV13 and J usage is TRBJ1-6; 8 nucleotides match TRBD1. The junction had 4 bases not matched to a gene; V was cut back by 3 bases and J by 9 bases. Germline CDR1 PRHDT, CDR2 FYEKMQ (reference sequence). The CDR3 is made up of 14 amino acids. The CDR3: CASSFTGGSSPLHF. DNA of the CDR3: TGTGCCAGCAGCTTCACAGGGGGTAGTTCACCCCTCCACTTT. Drawing the rest from reference TRBV13 and TRBJ1-6, the complete variable domain is AAGVIQSPRHLIKEKRETATLKCYPIPRHDTVYWYQQGPGQDPQFLISFYEKMQSDKGSIPDRFSAQQFSDYHSELNMSSLELGDSALYFCASSFTGGSSPLHFGNGTRLTVT.

The sample holds a few counts of this clone. The rearrangement joins TRBV4-3 to TRBJ1-1; 7 bases match TRBD1. The CDR3 is 15 residues long. The trim removed 0 bases at V and 1 base at J, leaving 2 bases unmatched. Per germline, CDR1 LGHNA and CDR2 YSLEER. The CDR3 DNA follows: TGCGCCAGCAGCCAAGAAGAGGGGGCGAACACTGAAGCTTTCTTT. It specifies CASSQEEGANTEAFF.

This sequence joins TRBV10-3 and TRBJ1-5; D remains ambiguous. Trimming shortened V by 0 bases and J by 6 bases, and 15 bases separated the two germline ends. The CDR3 extends over 16 amino acids. In germline, CDR1 is ENHRY, CDR2 SYGVKD. The CDR3 nucleotides are TGTGCCATCAGTGAGTCCCCCACCCTGAACGGTCAGCCCCAGCATTTT. Encoded protein: CAISESPTLNGQPQHF.

The chain joins TRBV5-1 to TRBJ2-1, with D perhaps TRBD1 or TRBD2 (6 bases each). The germline V gene encodes CDR1 SGHRS and CDR2 YFSETQ. V was trimmed by 3 bases and J by 3 bases, leaving 16 bases between them. This CDR3 spans 16 amino acids. CDR3 sequence (DNA): TGCGCCAGCAGCTCCCCCACGGGGGCCCTCTACAATGAGCAGTTCTTC. It encodes CASSSPTGALYNEQFF.

The rearrangement joins TRBV6-1 to TRBJ2-7; D possibly corresponds to TRBD1 (6 bases). Trimming took off 6 bases at V and 2 bases at J, with 8 bases between the two ends. Germline V gene sequence: CDR1 MNHNS, CDR2 SASEGT. This CDR3 contains 12 residues. The chain's CDR3 is CASRQGTYEQYF. The DNA for the CDR3 is TGTGCCAGCAGACAGGGTACCTACGAGCAGTACTTC.

CDR3 bases: TGCAGCGTTTTTGGGGACAGAGCATCCTACGAGCAGTACTTC. This encodes CSVFGDRASYEQYF. The chain couples TRBV29-1 to TRBJ2-7, with 7 bases aligning to TRBD1. Trimming cost V 5 bases and J 1 base; bases outside gene matches: 8. CDR3 length: 14 amino acids. CDR1 is SQVTM, CDR2 ANQGSEA, per germline.

This sequence joins TRBV9 and TRBJ2-1; 8 nucleotides align to TRBD2. Germline-derived CDR1 and CDR2 are SGDLS and YYNGEE. The J segment lost 4 bases and the V segment lost 3 bases, leaving 6 bases of the junction unmatched. This CDR3 is built from 15 residues. In nucleotides, the CDR3 is TGTGCCAGCAGCGCCCCCGGGACTAGTTACAATGAGCAGTTCTTC. It is translated as CASSAPGTSYNEQFF. The complete variable domain, with remaining parts taken from reference TRBV9 and TRBJ2-1, reads DSGVTQTPKHLITATGQRVTLRCSPRSGDLSVYWYQQSLDQGLQFLIQYYNGEERAKGNILERFSAQQFPDLHSELNLSSLELGDSALYFCASSAPGTSYNEQFFGPGTRLTVL.

The chain employs TRBV13 and TRBJ1-2; possibly TRBD1 for D (5 bases). Germline CDR1 is PRHDT and CDR2 is FYEKMQ (reference sequence). V lost 2 bases to trimming and J lost 5 bases, with 15 bases between them. This CDR3 region has 15 residues. The DNA for the CDR3 is TGTGCCAGCAGCTTACTTCCAGGGATCGGGTATGGCTACACCTTC. Protein product: CASSLLPGIGYGYTF.

The chain couples TRBV27 to TRBJ1-4; TRBD1 matches 7 bases. The J segment lost 6 bases and the V segment lost 4 bases, leaving 17 bases of the junction unmatched. This CDR3 contains 18 residues. Per germline, CDR1 MNHEY and CDR2 SMNVEV (reference sequence). The CDR3 is CASSSKTGPLLEDEKLFF. The CDR3 nucleotides read TGTGCCAGCAGTTCTAAGACAGGGCCCCTCCTTGAGGATGAAAAACTGTTTTTT.

V and J are TRBV6-6 and TRBJ2-1, with 7 bases that match TRBD1. V lost 4 bases and J lost 1; bases outside the gene matches: 7. The germline V gene has CDR1 MNHNY and CDR2 SVGAGI (reference sequence). The CDR3 spans 16 residues. The CDR3 nucleotides read TGTGCCAGCAGTTCCCCAGACAGGGAGTCCTACAATGAGCAGTTCTTC. It encodes CASSSPDRESYNEQFF.

This clone was found once. The CDR3 DNA follows: TGTGCCAGCAGCCCGGGACAGGCAATAAACTATGGCTACACCTTC. The encoded protein is CASSPGQAINYGYTF. The V and J genes are TRBV5-5 and TRBJ1-2; 8 nucleotides line up with TRBD1. J gave up 2 bases and V 4 bases, and 7 bases lay outside the gene matches. Germline V gene lookup returns CDR1 SGHKS and CDR2 YYEKEE (reference sequence). CDR3 length equals 15 residues. Filled out from reference TRBV5-5 and TRBJ1-2, the complete variable domain reads DAGVTQSPTHLIKTRGQQVTLRCSPISGHKSVSWYQQVLGQGPQFIFQYYEKEERGRGNFPDRFSARQFPNYSSELNVNALLLGDSALYLCASSPGQAINYGYTFGSGTRLTVV.

The J gene is TRBJ2-3, the V gene TRBV7-9; TRBD2 is a possible D gene (5 bases). The germline V and J ends were trimmed by 4 bases and 2 bases, with 10 bases remaining between them. The length of the CDR3 is 14 residues. Looked up from germline, CDR1 is SEHNR and CDR2 is FQNEAQ (reference sequence). CDR3 DNA: TGTGCCAGCAGCTCGGGGAAGGACACAGATACGCAGTATTTT. Translated: CASSSGKDTDTQYF.

V gene TRBV9 combines with J gene TRBJ1-5; perhaps TRBD1 as D (6 bases). V was cut by 4 bases and J by 7 bases, with 15 bases left in between. This CDR3 region has 14 residues. Looked up from germline, CDR1 is SGDLS and CDR2 is YYNGEE. CDR3 protein: CASSPSRGGQPQHF. CDR3 bases: TGTGCCAGCAGCCCCTCCAGGGGCGGCCAGCCCCAGCATTTT. The complete variable domain, with remaining parts taken from reference TRBV9 and TRBJ1-5, reads DSGVTQTPKHLITATGQRVTLRCSPRSGDLSVYWYQQSLDQGLQFLIQYYNGEERAKGNILERFSAQQFPDLHSELNLSSLELGDSALYFCASSPSRGGQPQHFGDGTRLSIL.

This clone was found once. This chain joins TRBV29-1 and TRBJ1-2; 10 bases are a match to TRBD1. This CDR3 is 13 amino acids long. The trim removed 7 bases at V and 6 bases at J, leaving 8 bases unmatched. Germline V gene lookup returns CDR1 SQVTM and CDR2 ANQGSEA. CDR3 in amino acids: CSGRQGAVDGYTF. DNA of the CDR3: TGCAGCGGGCGACAGGGGGCGGTGGATGGCTACACCTTC.

The V call is TRBV9, the J call TRBJ2-3; 14 bases map to TRBD2. Germline V gene lookup returns CDR1 SGDLS and CDR2 YYNGEE. V was clipped by 0 bases and J by 2 bases; unmatched bases: 5. The CDR3 is 18 amino acids. Here the CDR3 DNA reads TGTGCCAGCAGCGTAGCCGGACTAGCGGGGGGACTCACAGATACGCAGTATTTT. Amino acid sequence: CASSVAGLAGGLTDTQYF.